This T cell receptor (beta chain) was sequenced during a study of post-analysis software for immune sequencing data. Germline V CDR1 and CDR2: MNHNY, SVGAGI (reference sequence). V lost 2 bases and J 8 bases, leaving 9 bases between the germline ends. The CDR3 consists of 13 residues. In the case of this clonotype: Its antigen remains unidentified.

TCR beta cDNA libraries had unique molecular identifiers. Input of roughly 0.95 to 10 million T cells yielded hundreds of thousands of cDNA molecules. TCRdb reprocessed the PCR reads via MiXCR and lists one record per CDR3 protein. The data show some 800,000 distinct CDR3 sequences, approximately 44% seen once. Whole-study findings and limits: Clustering by F measure revealed strong co-clustering among samples prepared together in one batch. About five TRBV segments, including TRBV5-6, TRBV5-1 and TRBV20-1, were more frequent in patients than controls.

This TCR came from a girl aged 5 to 17 with multiple sclerosis. The specimen was blood. The chain employs TRBV6-6 and TRBJ1-4; D gene unclear. The DNA for the CDR3 is TGTGCCAGCAGTTACAGGCACGGGGAAAAACTGTTTTTT. This codes for CASSYRHGEKLFF.